The clone carrying this T cell receptor beta chain was counted between two and nine times. The method was immunoSEQ multiplex PCR; TCRdb's version includes in-frame clones alone and lacks a portion of them. The table includes 200,000 to 250,000 clones, 80% to 95% detected once. These data originate in a study of blood T cell repertoires in COVID-19. V trimming: 5 bases; J trimming: 6 bases; junction bases outside the gene matches: 0. Germline V gene data show CDR1 as KGHSH and CDR2 as LQKENI. The CDR3 runs to 13 residues. V and J are TRBV18 and TRBJ2-1; 11 bases map to TRBD1. The sample was peripheral blood. This sequence originates from a man in his 60s with COVID-19, enrolled during active disease. The CDR3 spells CASSGQGANEQFF. CDR3 nucleotide sequence: TGTGCCAGCTCAGGACAGGGGGCCAATGAGCAGTTCTTC. Variable domain in full (rest from reference TRBV18 and TRBJ2-1): NAGVMQNPRHLVRRRGQEARLRCSPMKGHSHVYWYRQLPEEGLKFMVYLQKENIIDESGMPKERFSAEFPKEGPSILRIQQVVRGDSAAYFCASSGQGANEQFFGPGTRLTVL.